This T cell receptor beta chain comes out of a study of blood T cells in healthy people across ages. Trimming at V came to 0 bases and at J to 5 bases, leaving 11 bases not matched to a gene. The CDR3 is 17 amino acids. Germline V CDR1 and CDR2: SGDLS, YYNGEE. Overall study findings and caveats: Donors of long life had a larger count of naive CD4+ cells and greater diversity than aged donors.

This clonotype has just a few counts. The antigen remains undetermined. Isolation of PBMCs gave at least 7 million cells per sample. At least 6 micrograms of total RNA were extracted per sample. Sample-barcoded 5' priming and a J-beta primer mix drove a second PCR of roughly 7 to 11 cycles. Samples each returned at least 2.5 million CDR3-containing paired-end reads. TCRdb re-called the 5' RACE reads through MiXCR, storing one row per CDR3 protein. The table has 650,000 to 1,000,000 distinct CDR3 sequences, 35% to 50% seen once. This clonotype originated in a man older than 75 in good health. The sequenced material came from blood. The chain is built from TRBV9 and TRBJ2-5; TRBD2 matches at 9 bases. The CDR3 sequence is CASSVGGGLAGMETQYF. DNA of the CDR3: TGTGCCAGCAGCGTAGGCGGGGGCCTAGCGGGAATGGAGACCCAGTACTTC.